The T cell receptor (beta chain) described here comes from a study of regulatory T cells in long-lasting Graves disease. This clonotype showed up just once. For TCR beta, libraries came from iRepertoire HTBI primers and Arm-PCR of CDR3 regions. TCRdb reprocessed the multiplex PCR reads with MiXCR, giving one entry per CDR3 protein. This sample has almost 350,000 distinct CDR3 sequences; around 20% occur once, and the top ten carry roughly 27%. Trimming took off 5 bases at V and 9 bases at J, with 14 bases between the two ends. The CDR3 length is 13 residues. Germline lookup yields CDR1 SNHLY and CDR2 FYNNEI. The time point was: persistent/refractory GD, antithyroid drugs over 5 years with positive TRAb. The TCR library was made from RNA that had been extracted from PBMCs in TRIzol.

This TCR derives from a female donor with Graves disease. This chain connects TRBV2 to TRBJ1-5; weak D call: TRBD1 (5 bases). The sample was peripheral blood mononuclear cells (PBMCs), taken when the disease was refractory, from a patient treated with antithyroid drugs. In nucleotides, the CDR3 is TGTGCCAGCAGTAGACGGGGGACGGGGCCCCAGCATTTT. Its translation: CASSRRGTGPQHF.